These 2 T cell receptor beta chains originate from one sample sequenced in a study of CD8+ T cells in alopecia areata. Sequencing relied on a cDNA template that was reverse transcribed from extracted RNA. TCRdb's copy holds only in-frame clones and misses some; the assay was immunoSEQ multiplex PCR. The sample shows 100,000 to 130,000 clones, 55% to 60% of them seen only once. The material sequenced was NKG2D-low CD8+ T cells sorted from blood. These receptors originate from a human donor with alopecia areata.

This clone was picked up a small number of times. This rearrangement joins TRBV29-1 to TRBJ1-1, with 8 bases lining up with TRBD1. V dropped 6 bases and J dropped 0; count of bases not matched to a gene: 3. Per the germline V gene, CDR1 is SQVTM and CDR2 is ANQGSEA. CDR3 length: 13 amino acids. The CDR3 nucleotides are TGCAGCGTCCGGACAGGGATGAACACTGAAGCTTTCTTT. This gives the protein CSVRTGMNTEAFF.

The genes are TRBV29-1 and TRBJ2-1; 8 nucleotides match TRBD1. The trim removed 7 bases at V and 7 bases at J, leaving 9 bases unmatched. Germline V gives CDR1 SQVTM, CDR2 ANQGSEA. CDR3 size: 13 residues. Here the CDR3 DNA reads TGCAGCGGTAAGGGACAGGCGGGGAATGAGCAGTTCTTC. Translating it yields CSGKGQAGNEQFF.